The 21 T cell receptor beta chains given below trace back to one sample, sequenced in a study of blood T cell repertoires in COVID-19. Assay: immunoSEQ multiplex PCR; the TCRdb copy retains only in-frame clones and omits some. The table lists about 73,000 clones, 89% of them singletons. The sample was peripheral blood. Receptors were obtained from an elderly man with acute or convalescent COVID-19.

J is TRBJ2-2 and V is TRBV6-5; D is uncertain. The CDR3 extends over 13 amino acids. V was clipped by 2 bases and J by 6 bases, with 7 bases between them. Germline assignment: CDR1 MNHEY and CDR2 SVGAGI. CDR3: CASSYRRSGELFF. Here the CDR3 DNA reads TGTGCCAGCAGTTACCGCCGGTCCGGGGAGCTGTTTTTT.

V usage is TRBV5-4 and J usage is TRBJ1-5; D may be TRBD1 (5 bases). With 0 bases removed from V and 3 bases from J, the gap between germline ends came to 7 bases. The germline V gene encodes CDR1 SGHNT and CDR2 YYREEE (reference sequence). The CDR3 has 14 amino acids. In DNA form, the CDR3 reads TGTGCCAGCAGCTTGGGGGGACTCAATCAGCCCCAGCATTTT. This gives the protein CASSLGGLNQPQHF.

The chain joins TRBV4-1 to TRBJ2-7; TRBD2 matches at 10 bases. Trimming cost V 1 base and J 3 bases; bases outside gene matches: 3. The germline CDR1 and CDR2 sequences are MGHRA and YSYEKL. This CDR3 spans 15 amino acids. Here the CDR3 reads CASSQVASGSYEQYF. DNA for the CDR3: TGCGCCAGCAGCCAAGTGGCTAGCGGGAGCTACGAGCAGTACTTC.

The V and J genes are TRBV29-1 and TRBJ1-2, with a weak D call TRBD1 (6 bases). The CDR3 has 11 amino acids. Germline assignment: CDR1 SQVTM and CDR2 ANQGSEA. V was clipped by 3 bases and J by 6 bases, with 8 bases between them. DNA for the CDR3: TGCAGCGTTGAGACAGGAAATGGCTACACCTTC. Translation gives CSVETGNGYTF.

The CDR3 DNA reads TGTGCCAGCAGCTTGGACATGAGCTCCTACAATGAGCAGTTCTTC. It codes for CASSLDMSSYNEQFF. The rearrangement uses TRBV7-2 and TRBJ2-1; D may be TRBD1 (5 bases). The CDR3 is 15 amino acids. Germline V gene lookup returns CDR1 SGHTA and CDR2 FQGNSA. V was pared by 3 bases and J by 0 bases, with 9 bases between.

The chain combines TRBV12-3 or TRBV12-4 with TRBJ1-2; a possible D gene is TRBD1 (5 bases). The CDR3 consists of 13 residues. V lost 5 bases and J lost 4, with 11 bases in between. The CDR3 here is CASSVDSLYGYTF. As DNA, the CDR3 is TGTGCCAGCAGTGTAGACAGCCTCTATGGCTACACCTTC.

The chain recombines TRBV2 with TRBJ1-5; 12 bases are shared with TRBD1. After removal of 5 bases from V and 7 bases from J, the junction contained 6 bases not matched to a gene. This CDR3 is built from 15 residues. CDR1 is SNHLY, CDR2 FYNNEI, per germline. The CDR3 loop is CASSSGTGGLQPQHF. For the CDR3, the DNA is TGTGCCAGCAGTTCCGGGACAGGGGGCTTACAGCCCCAGCATTTT.

In this sample, this clone turned up a few times. This chain connects TRBV30 to TRBJ2-2; no clear D gene. Trimming shortened V by 2 bases and J by 5 bases, and 6 bases separated the two germline ends. CDR1 GTSNPN and CDR2 SVGIG come from the germline V gene (reference sequence). This CDR3 has 12 amino acids. The CDR3: CAWSPKTGELFF. The CDR3 nucleotides read TGTGCCTGGAGTCCTAAAACCGGGGAGCTGTTTTTT. The full variable domain, its missing parts supplied by reference TRBV30 and TRBJ2-2, is SQTIHQWPATLVQPVGSPLSLECTVEGTSNPNLYWYRQAAGRGLQLLFYSVGIGQISSEVPQNLSASRPQDRQFILSSKKLLLSDSGFYLCAWSPKTGELFFGEGSRLTVL.

The rearrangement links TRBV7-3 to TRBJ2-1; 10 nucleotides align to TRBD2. V dropped 5 bases and J dropped 6; count of bases not matched to a gene: 4. The germline gives CDR1 SGHTA, CDR2 FQGTGA. This CDR3 has 14 residues. Written as DNA, the CDR3 is TGTGCCAGCAGCCCCGGGACTAGCGCCAATGAGCAGTTCTTC. Translation: CASSPGTSANEQFF.

The gene calls are TRBV29-1 and TRBJ2-3; 12 nucleotides line up with TRBD2. Germline lookup yields CDR1 SQVTM and CDR2 ANQGSEA. V gave up 0 bases and J gave up 0 bases; unmatched junction bases: 7. The CDR3 contains 18 residues. The CDR3: CSVEDPASGGVSTDTQYF. CDR3 nucleotide sequence: TGCAGCGTTGAAGATCCCGCTAGCGGGGGGGTAAGCACAGATACGCAGTATTTT.

J is TRBJ2-7 and V is TRBV2, with 8 bases aligning to TRBD2. This CDR3 comprises 13 residues. Looked up from germline, CDR1 is SNHLY and CDR2 is FYNNEI. The V and J ends lost 6 bases and 8 bases, in that order; junction bases with no gene match: 9. CDR3 nucleotides: TGTGCCAGCAGGACTAGCGCGGCCGGGCAGCAGTACTTC. Protein sequence: CASRTSAAGQQYF.

V is TRBV7-8 and J is TRBJ1-5; 9 bases line up with TRBD1. J was trimmed by 0 bases and V by 5 bases; bases with no gene match: 5. The germline gives CDR1 SGHVS, CDR2 FQNEAQ. The CDR3 runs to 16 residues. The CDR3 loop reads CASSHGGQGSNQPQHF. Here the CDR3 DNA reads TGTGCCAGCAGCCACGGGGGACAGGGTAGCAATCAGCCCCAGCATTTT.

The V and J genes are TRBV12-3 or TRBV12-4 and TRBJ1-2; D possibly corresponds to TRBD1 (5 bases). The CDR3 totals 13 residues. Trimming stripped 3 bases from V and 5 bases from J, with 10 bases between. CDR3 bases: TGTGCCAGCAGTTTTTGGGAGGGGTATGGCTACACCTTC. This gives the protein CASSFWEGYGYTF.

Here the CDR3 DNA reads TGTGCCAGCAGCGTAGAAGCCGGTCGTTATGGCTACACCTTC. Translated, it gives CASSVEAGRYGYTF. V usage is TRBV9 and J usage is TRBJ1-2; D uncertain. With 0 bases removed from V and 5 bases from J, the gap between germline ends came to 11 bases. There are 14 residues in the CDR3. Per germline, CDR1 SGDLS and CDR2 YYNGEE.

The rearrangement joins TRBV6-2 or TRBV6-3 to TRBJ1-5, with a weak D call TRBD1 (5 bases). The CDR3 has 14 amino acids. The V end lost 2 bases, the J end lost 4 bases, and 9 bases lay between the germline ends. Germline V gene data show CDR1 as MNHEY and CDR2 as SVGEGT. The CDR3 here is CASSYGQGNQPQHF. In DNA, the CDR3 is TGTGCCAGCAGTTACGGGCAGGGTAATCAGCCCCAGCATTTT.

This clone was counted a few times. This chain uses TRBV19 with TRBJ1-1; 11 nucleotides match TRBD1. The V and J ends lost 5 bases and 5 bases, in that order; junction bases with no gene match: 10. Germline CDR1 reads LNHDA; CDR2 reads SQIVND (reference sequence). CDR3 length equals 16 residues. CDR3 coding DNA: TGTGCCAGTAGTTCCCGGGACAGGGGGTATCAGACTGAAGCTTTCTTT. Its translation is CASSSRDRGYQTEAFF.

V gene TRBV27 combines with J gene TRBJ2-3; 10 nucleotides agree with TRBD2. CDR1 MNHEY and CDR2 SMNVEV come from the germline V gene (reference sequence). The ends lost 3 bases at V and 4 bases at J; junction bases unmatched: 1. The CDR3 loop spans 14 amino acids. The CDR3 reads CASSLLAGADTQYF. The CDR3 coding sequence is TGTGCCAGCAGTTTGCTAGCGGGAGCAGATACGCAGTATTTT.

The rearrangement uses TRBV20-1 and TRBJ2-2, with a tentative D call TRBD2 (5 bases). CDR3 length equals 14 residues. Trimming removed 3 bases at V and 5 bases at J, with 13 bases between. Germline loops: CDR1 DFQATT, CDR2 SNEGSKA (reference sequence). In nucleotides, the CDR3 is TGCAGTGCTAGTGGATTAACGGGGACCGGGGAGCTGTTTTTT. This encodes CSASGLTGTGELFF.

This chain uses TRBV21-1 with TRBJ2-7; the D call of TRBD1 is as the table states it, not checked on the DNA. TRBV21-1 is assigned pseudogene status. CDR3 length equals 15 residues. CDR3 nucleotides: TGTGCCAGCAGCAGTGGGGACAGACTCACCTACGAGCAGTACTTC. This translates into CASSSGDRLTYEQYF.

This rearrangement joins TRBV7-9 to TRBJ2-3; D is ambiguous. This CDR3 is built from 16 residues. CDR1 and CDR2 (germline): SEHNR, FQNEAQ (reference sequence). Trimming left V 0 bases short and J 7 bases short, with 17 bases between. CDR3 region: CASSLAGSSMRNTQYF. CDR3 in DNA: TGTGCCAGCAGCTTAGCGGGCTCGTCGATGAGAAATACGCAGTATTTT.

This clone was counted a single time. The chain is built from TRBV2 and TRBJ2-1; D is possibly TRBD2 (5 bases). The CDR3 sequence is 13 residues long. Between the trimmed V and J ends, which lost 4 bases and 8 bases, there was a span of 12 bases. Per the germline V gene, CDR1 is SNHLY and CDR2 is FYNNEI. CDR3 loop: CASSALGGHEQFF. CDR3 DNA: TGTGCCAGCAGTGCCTTGGGCGGGCATGAGCAGTTCTTC.